This TCR beta chain was recorded in a study of shared clonotypes between healthy human individuals. Study context: Donors had three CD4 naive, three CD4 memory, two CD8 naive and one CD8 memory plate apiece.

Method: immunoSEQ multiplex PCR; TCRdb's copy keeps in-frame clones and lacks some. In the table there are 2,100,000 or so clones, approximately 96% of which are singletons. Note on this clone: Its antigen remains unknown.

Study findings and constraints: Sorted-subset samples were not fully sequenced, rarefaction indicated.

The sequence was obtained from a man between 18 and 35 years old in good health. The sequenced sample consisted of naive CD4+ T cells sorted from blood. Subset of the sample: CD45RA+ positively selected.

CDR3 loop: CASTGLSGANVLTF. The CDR3 DNA is TGTGCCAGCACGGGGCTCTCTGGGGCCAACGTCCTGACTTTC. The genes are TRBV7-9 and TRBJ2-6, with D possibly being TRBD1 or TRBD2 (5 bases each). Germline V gene lookup returns CDR1 SEHNR and CDR2 FQNEAQ (reference sequence). The CDR3 has 14 residues. The ends were cut back, 7 bases at V and 0 bases at J, with 7 bases in the middle. The whole variable domain, remainder taken from reference TRBV7-9 and TRBJ2-6, is DTGVSQNPRHKITKRGQNVTFRCDPISEHNRLYWYRQTLGQGPEFLTYFQNEAQLEKSRLLSDRFSAERPKGSFSTLEIQRTEQGDSAMYLCASTGLSGANVLTFGAGSRLTVL.